The 8 T cell receptor beta chains listed next were all sequenced from one sample in a study of T cells after posttransplantation cyclophosphamide. Cyclophosphamide on days +3 and +4 followed busulfan-fludarabine conditioning and a marrow graft. Using immunoSEQ multiplex PCR, the repertoire was profiled, and TCRdb retains in-frame clones only, with some absent. The sample has some 4,300 clones, about three quarters seen once. Sequences were derived from PBMCs, sampled less than 30 days after a stem cell transplant with posttransplant cyclophosphamide. Receptor source: a male patient between 45 and 60 years old who received an allogeneic stem cell transplant from an unrelated donor, was CMV-positive, and had acute GVHD only. Some T cells may have come from the graft donor.

The chain joins TRBV7-5 to TRBJ2-3; the table's D call, TRBD2, was not checked against the DNA. TRBV7-5 is shown as a pseudogene. The CDR3 contains 14 residues. This chain's CDR3 is CASSPQASTDTQYF. The CDR3 DNA is TGTGCCAGCAGCCCCCAAGCGAGCACAGATACGCAGTATTTT.

This clone was seen more than once but under ten times. The chain recombines TRBV7-8 with TRBJ1-1, with TRBD1 as a possible D gene (6 bases). This CDR3 comprises 16 residues. V was pared by 2 bases and J by 6 bases, with 19 bases between. Germline lookup yields CDR1 SGHVS and CDR2 FQNEAQ. The chain's CDR3 is CASSLSGYRVNPEAFF. CDR3 coding DNA: TGTGCCAGCAGCTTATCAGGATACAGGGTTAACCCTGAAGCTTTCTTT.

The rearrangement uses TRBV7-2 and TRBJ2-2, with 8 bases identical to TRBD2. V lost 5 bases to trimming and J lost 6 bases; unmatched junction nucleotides: 5. Germline CDR1 and CDR2: SGHTA and FQGNSA. This CDR3 comprises 14 residues. As DNA, the CDR3 is TGTGCCAGCAGCGAGGGACTAGTGGCCGGGGAGCTGTTTTTT. It translates to CASSEGLVAGELFF.

The genes are TRBV5-1 and TRBJ1-2; 7 bases are a match to TRBD1. After removal of 0 bases from V and 4 bases from J, the junction contained 9 bases not matched to a gene. The CDR3 is 16 amino acids. Germline loops: CDR1 SGHRS, CDR2 YFSETQ. DNA of the CDR3: TGCGCCAGCAGCTTGGATAACCGGGACAGAGGCTATGGCTACACCTTC. Translating it yields CASSLDNRDRGYGYTF. The variable domain in full, with the rest retrieved from reference TRBV5-1 and TRBJ1-2, is KAGVTQTPRYLIKTRGQQVTLSCSPISGHRSVSWYQQTPGQGLQFLFEYFSETQRNKGNFPGRFSGRQFSNSRSEMNVSTLELGDSALYLCASSLDNRDRGYGYTFGSGTRLTVV.

This chain links TRBV5-4 with TRBJ2-7, with D uncertain. The germline V and J ends were trimmed by 0 bases and 3 bases, with 10 bases remaining between them. This CDR3 has 14 residues. The V gene's germline CDR1 is SGHNT and CDR2 YYREEE (reference sequence). DNA of the CDR3: TGTGCCAGCAGCTTGGACGGGTGGAACTACGAGCAGTACTTC. Translating it yields CASSLDGWNYEQYF.

The chain carries TRBV13 and TRBJ2-1; 9 nucleotides match TRBD2. Unmatched junction bases numbered 14, after V lost 5 bases and J lost 9 bases. Germline CDR1 reads PRHDT; CDR2 reads FYEKMQ (reference sequence). CDR3 length equals 16 residues. CDR3 sequence reads: CASSNREGSGSSEQFF. The CDR3 DNA is TGTGCCAGCAGCAACAGGGAGGGTAGCGGGAGCTCTGAGCAGTTCTTC. The variable domain in full, with the rest retrieved from reference TRBV13 and TRBJ2-1, is AAGVIQSPRHLIKEKRETATLKCYPIPRHDTVYWYQQGPGQDPQFLISFYEKMQSDKGSIPDRFSAQQFSDYHSELNMSSLELGDSALYFCASSNREGSGSSEQFFGPGTRLTVL.

This clone was recorded only once. The rearrangement joins TRBV19 to TRBJ1-1, with D hard to call. The CDR3 has 12 residues. In germline, CDR1 is LNHDA, CDR2 SQIVND (reference sequence). The V gene lost 7 bases and the J gene lost 1 base, with 7 bases spanning the gap. CDR3 in amino acids: CASMDWNTEAFF. CDR3 DNA: TGTGCCAGTATGGACTGGAACACTGAAGCTTTCTTT.

This clone has only a few counts. The chain joins TRBV27 to TRBJ1-1; TRBD1 is a possible D gene (5 bases). Looked up from germline, CDR1 is MNHEY and CDR2 is SMNVEV (reference sequence). Trimming took off 3 bases at V and 5 bases at J, with 25 bases between the two ends. The CDR3 is 18 amino acids. The CDR3 DNA reads TGTGCCAGCAGTTTTCTTCCAGGGAAGGGTGCTCAAGGGACTGAAGCTTTCTTT. It encodes CASSFLPGKGAQGTEAFF.